These 20 T cell receptor beta chains were sequenced from one sample in a study of glioma-infiltrating T cells. The iRepertoire nested amplicon-rescue multiplex PCR amplified TCR alpha and beta CDR3s from RNA. TCRdb recomputed calls from the multiplex PCR reads with MiXCR, one row per CDR3 protein. The table has about 190,000 distinct CDR3 sequences, over 25% seen once; the top ten hold around 20%. The sequenced sample was glioma tissue, nonneoplastic brain tissue, or PBMCs (not recorded which). These receptors all stem from a human donor with low-grade glioma or glioblastoma, undergoing nonglioma brain surgery, or in good health (not recorded which).

The genes are TRBV12-3 or TRBV12-4 and TRBJ2-3; 9 nucleotides match TRBD2. There are 19 residues in the CDR3. J gave up 6 bases and V 5 bases, and 21 bases lay outside the gene matches. CDR3 coding DNA: TGTGCCAGCAGTGGCGGGACTAGCCATTTTGTGGGGAGGCAGGATACGCAGTATTTT. This sequence encodes CASSGGTSHFVGRQDTQYF.

This clonotype was recorded once. The V and J genes are TRBV27 and TRBJ1-5; maybe TRBD1 (5 bases). Germline V gives CDR1 MNHEY, CDR2 SMNVEV (reference sequence). The CDR3 is made up of 14 amino acids. Deletions cut 6 bases from V and 6 bases from J, with 15 bases between. The CDR3 DNA is TGTGCCAGCAGCCTCTCAGGGCCTGGTCAGCCCCAGCATTTT. Translated, it gives CASSLSGPGQPQHF.

The sample holds many counts of this clonotype. The chain couples TRBV4-3 to TRBJ2-7; 9 bases are shared with TRBD2. V was clipped by 0 bases and J by 2 bases; unmatched bases: 5. Germline CDR1 is LGHNA and CDR2 is YSLEER. CDR3 length: 16 residues. CDR3 nucleotide sequence: TGCGCCAGCAGCCAAGATTGGTCTAGCGGGGCCTACGAGCAGTACTTC. The encoded protein is CASSQDWSSGAYEQYF.

This chain links TRBV19 with TRBJ1-5; D is unresolved. Trimming took 1 base from V and 2 from J, leaving 6 bases between them. Germline CDR1 reads LNHDA; CDR2 reads SQIVND (reference sequence). The CDR3 runs to 14 residues. CDR3 sequence (DNA): TGTGCCAGTAGTATAGCTAATGGCAATCAGCCCCAGCATTTT. It encodes CASSIANGNQPQHF.

With respect to this clonotype: Mismatch with germline at one junction end may stem from a read error. The chain joins TRBV25-1 to TRBJ1-5; 10 nucleotides line up with TRBD1. CDR3 length: 18 residues. Germline values: CDR1 MGHDK, CDR2 SYGVNS. The CDR3 region is CASSAVTGGAKANQLQHF. The DNA of the CDR3 is TGTGCCAGCAGCGCCGTGACAGGGGGCGCGAAAGCTAATCAGCTCCAGCATTTT. Using reference TRBV25-1 and TRBJ1-5 for the parts outside the CDR3, the full variable domain is EADIYQTPRYLVIGTGKKITLECSQTMGHDKMYWYQQDPGMELHLIHYSYGVNSTEKGDLSSESTVSRIRTEHFPLTLESARPSHTSQYLCASSAVTGGAKANQLQHFGDGTRLSIL.

Remarks on this clonotype: A much larger clonotype is one base distant, so this may be a read error. The gene calls are TRBV7-6 and TRBJ2-7, with 16 nucleotides matching TRBD2. Trimming cost V 4 bases and J 8 bases; bases outside gene matches: 8. Per the germline V gene, CDR1 is SGHVS and CDR2 is FNYEAQ. This CDR3 is 16 amino acids long. The CDR3 DNA reads TGTGCCAGCAGCTCCCCGGGACTAGCGGGAGGGTACAAGCAGTACTTC. Its protein is CASSSPGLAGGYKQYF.

With regard to this clonotype: A much larger clone lies a single base off, so this may be a read error. The chain links TRBV5-1 to TRBJ2-3; D gene unclear. Germline V gene lookup returns CDR1 SGHRS and CDR2 YFSETQ. This CDR3 comprises 13 residues. V lost 2 bases, J lost 5 bases, and 9 bases lay in between. Here the CDR3 reads CASSFARRDTQYF. In nucleotides, the CDR3 is TGCGCCAGCAGCTTTGCCCGACGAGATACGCAGTATTTT.

This clonotype was found many times. This chain connects TRBV10-3 to TRBJ1-5; TRBD1 aligns across 7 bases. The CDR3 covers 13 residues. The germline V gene encodes CDR1 ENHRY and CDR2 SYGVKD. V gave up 11 bases and J gave up 2 bases; unmatched junction bases: 6. The CDR3 sequence: CAAAGTGNQPQHF. In nucleotides, the CDR3 is TGTGCCGCCGCCGGGACAGGCAATCAGCCCCAGCATTTT.

This clonotype was detected ten times or more. The chain has TRBV11-1 and TRBJ1-1; no definite D call. With 2 bases removed from V and 6 bases from J, the gap between germline ends came to 16 bases. CDR3 length: 15 amino acids. Germline CDR1 reads SGHAT; CDR2 reads FQDESV (reference sequence). The CDR3 nucleotides read TGTGCCAGCAGCTTAATGCGACACTCCAACTCTGAAGCTTTCTTT. Its translation: CASSLMRHSNSEAFF.

Details on this clonotype: A read error may produce the germline difference seen at one junction end. The chain combines TRBV20-1 with TRBJ2-3; 8 bases line up with TRBD2. The V gene's germline CDR1 is DFQATT and CDR2 SNEGSKA (reference sequence). The CDR3 has 14 residues. The CDR3 loop reads CRASSSGDLLTQYW. CDR3 nucleotides: TGCCGTGCTAGTAGTAGCGGGGACCTACTTACGCAGTATTGG.

This clonotype was counted ten times or more. The rearrangement uses TRBV7-2 and TRBJ2-1, with TRBD2 matching 8 bases. The CDR3 length is 15 residues. With V trimmed by 1 base and J by 13 bases, 12 bases remained unmatched. Germline CDR1 and CDR2: SGHTA and FQGNSA. The CDR3 is CASSLGSSVAGYQFF. The CDR3 DNA reads as TGTGCCAGCAGCTTAGGGTCGTCGGTAGCGGGATATCAGTTCTTC.

This clonotype appeared many times. The chain recombines TRBV7-2 with TRBJ2-7; tentative D call: TRBD1 (6 bases). CDR1 is SGHTA and CDR2 is FQGNSA in the germline V gene. Between the trimmed V and J ends, which lost 1 base and 0 bases, there was a span of 10 bases. The CDR3 sequence is 15 residues long. The CDR3, as DNA: TGTGCCAGCAGCTTAGACAGGGCAACCTCCTACGAGCAGTACTTC. Translated, it gives CASSLDRATSYEQYF.

This clonotype was seen at least ten times. This chain links TRBV7-2 with TRBJ2-7, with TRBD2 matching over 11 bases. Germline V gene data show CDR1 as SGHTA and CDR2 as FQGNSA. Trimming took 2 bases from V and 2 from J; bases not matched to a gene: 5. The CDR3 is made up of 16 amino acids. The CDR3 DNA follows: TGTGCCAGCAGCTTAAGTAGCGGGAGGGTTCCCTACGAGCAGTACTTC. This gives the protein CASSLSSGRVPYEQYF. Complete variable domain (other parts from reference TRBV7-2 and TRBJ2-7): GAGVSQSPSNKVTEKGKDVELRCDPISGHTALYWYRQSLGQGLEFLIYFQGNSAPDKSGLPSDRFSAERTGGSVSTLTIQRTQQEDSAVYLCASSLSSGRVPYEQYFGPGTRLTVT.

This clonotype was seen many times. The chain uses TRBV6-2 or TRBV6-3 and TRBJ2-7; 7 bases map to TRBD2. Germline CDR1 and CDR2: MNHEY and SVGEGT. CDR3 length: 14 residues. With V trimmed by 10 bases and J by 1 base, 10 bases remained unmatched. The DNA for the CDR3 is TGTGCCACCCAGAAGAGCGGGACGTCCTACGAGCAGTACTTC. Translation gives CATQKSGTSYEQYF.

This clonotype appeared many times. The V call is TRBV6-1, the J call TRBJ2-5; no clear D gene. V lost 7 bases and J 1 base, leaving 13 bases between the germline ends. CDR3 length: 14 amino acids. Germline V gene lookup returns CDR1 MNHNS and CDR2 SASEGT. The CDR3 loop is CASMGRRIQETQYF. The CDR3 DNA sequence: TGTGCCAGCATGGGTAGGCGGATCCAAGAGACCCAGTACTTC.

This clonotype has just a few counts. The V call is TRBV4-1, the J call TRBJ2-3, with TRBD2 as a possible D gene (5 bases). Trimming took off 1 base at V and 0 bases at J, with 14 bases between the two ends. The CDR3 runs 17 residues. Germline V CDR1 and CDR2: MGHRA, YSYEKL. Written as DNA, the CDR3 is TGCGCCAGCAGCCAAGCCGGAGGACGGACTAGCACAGATACGCAGTATTTT. Its translation: CASSQAGGRTSTDTQYF.

The table lists this clonotype with a few counts. V is TRBV4-2 and J is TRBJ2-2; D is unclear. Germline-derived CDR1 and CDR2 are LGHNA and YNFKEQ. This CDR3 region has 14 residues. Deletions cut 2 bases from V and 1 base from J, with 5 bases between. CDR3 nucleotide sequence: TGTGCCAGCAGCCAATACTTGAACACCGGGGAGCTGTTTTTT. This codes for CASSQYLNTGELFF.

As to this clonotype: Since a much larger clone is just one base distant, this may be a read error. The genes are TRBV28 and TRBJ2-1; D gene unclear. The CDR3 has 12 amino acids. CDR1 is MDHEN, CDR2 SYDVKM, per germline. The CDR3 coding sequence is TGTGCCAGCAAAACCGCATACAATGAGAAGTTCTTC. It is translated as CASKTAYNEKFF.

This clonotype came up many times. CDR3 amino acids: CASSHNPGLNTGELFF. The DNA for the CDR3 is TGCGCCAGCAGCCATAATCCGGGATTAAACACCGGGGAGCTGTTTTTT. The chain uses TRBV4-1 and TRBJ2-2, with D maybe TRBD2 (5 bases). Germline CDR1 and CDR2: MGHRA and YSYEKL. The V gene lost 3 bases and the J gene lost 2 bases, with 13 bases spanning the gap. The CDR3 has 16 amino acids.

This clonotype showed up many times. This chain connects TRBV27 to TRBJ2-1; TRBD2 matches at 9 bases. Per the germline V gene, CDR1 is MNHEY and CDR2 is SMNVEV (reference sequence). J lost 8 bases, V lost 0 bases, and 5 bases had no gene match. This CDR3 has 15 residues. CDR3: CASSLSAGGLDEQFF. The DNA of the CDR3 is TGTGCCAGCAGTTTATCAGCGGGAGGATTAGATGAGCAGTTCTTC.